This TCR beta chain was recovered during a study of blood T cell repertoires in COVID-19. Study summary: Sites across the United States, Italy and Spain contributed samples from acute and convalescent COVID-19.

This clone occurred once. Some clones are missing from TCRdb's copy, which holds only in-frame ones; the method was immunoSEQ multiplex PCR. The table lists more than 30,000 clones, approximately 91% of them singletons. The origin of this receptor is a man in his fifties or sixties with active COVID-19. Material: peripheral blood.

In DNA form, the CDR3 reads TGTGCCAGCACGCCCATGACAGGGCCTCCGAGCTCCTACAATGAGCAGTTCTTC. It encodes CASTPMTGPPSSYNEQFF. V gene TRBV27 combines with J gene TRBJ2-1, with TRBD1 matching over 7 bases. Germline V lookup: CDR1 MNHEY, CDR2 SMNVEV (reference sequence). Trimming cost V 7 bases and J 0 bases; bases outside gene matches: 15. The CDR3 extends over 18 amino acids.